This passage covers 15 T cell receptor beta chains from one sample sequenced in a study of regulatory T cells in long-lasting Graves disease. Regarding time point: persistent/refractory GD, antithyroid drugs over 5 years with positive TRAb. The TCR library was made from RNA that had been extracted from PBMCs in TRIzol. Investigators prepared the TCR beta libraries by applying iRepertoire HTBI primers and Arm-PCR of CDR3 regions. TCRdb reprocessed the multiplex PCR reads with MiXCR, giving one entry per CDR3 protein. This table has approximately 400,000 distinct CDR3 sequences, 20% to 25% appearing once. This specimen was peripheral blood mononuclear cells (PBMCs), taken when the disease was refractory, from a patient treated with antithyroid drugs. These receptors were obtained from a female donor with Graves disease.

The chain links TRBV10-3 to TRBJ1-1; 9 bases line up with TRBD1. The trim removed 4 bases at V and 4 bases at J, leaving 4 bases unmatched. CDR3 size: 14 residues. Germline V gives CDR1 ENHRY, CDR2 SYGVKD. In DNA form, the CDR3 reads TGTGCCATCAGTGGCGGACAGGGGTTCACTGAAGCTTTCTTT. Encoded protein: CAISGGQGFTEAFF.

This clonotype was counted at least ten times. The rearrangement links TRBV12-3 or TRBV12-4 to TRBJ1-4; 7 positions match TRBD1. The length of the CDR3 is 13 residues. The J segment lost 8 bases and the V segment lost 8 bases, leaving 8 bases of the junction unmatched. The DNA of the CDR3 is TGTGCCAGCGGCTGGACAGGAAACGAAAAACTGTTTTTT. It is translated as CASGWTGNEKLFF.

This clonotype was recorded at least ten times. V usage is TRBV6-1 and J usage is TRBJ1-6; weak D call: TRBD1 (5 bases). V lost 6 bases and J lost 7, with 10 bases in between. The length of the CDR3 is 13 residues. Germline CDR1 is MNHNS and CDR2 is SASEGT. The CDR3 loop is CASRGTFNSPLHF. In DNA, the CDR3 is TGTGCCAGCAGAGGGACGTTCAATTCACCCCTCCACTTT.

On this clonotype: A much larger clone differs from this one at a single base, so this may be a read error. This chain links TRBV2 with TRBJ2-7; D remains unclear. CDR1 is SNHLY, CDR2 FYNNEI, per germline. Between the trimmed V and J ends, which lost 8 bases and 9 bases, there was a span of 14 bases. This CDR3 is built from 11 residues. CDR3 sequence (DNA): TGTGCCAGCGCCGAAGAGTTTGGGCAGTACTTC. Amino acid sequence: CASAEEFGQYF.

For this clonotype: A read error may explain this, as a much larger clone is one base away. This chain uses TRBV7-3 with TRBJ1-5; possible D gene TRBD1, 5 bases. The ends were cut back, 5 bases at V and 5 bases at J, with 10 bases in the middle. Germline CDR1 is SGHTA and CDR2 is FQGTGA. The CDR3 contains 13 residues. CDR3 sequence (DNA): TGTGCCAGCAGCCAGACAGCCGATCAGCCCCAGCATTTT. It translates to CASSQTADQPQHF.

This clonotype was seen only a few times. This chain uses TRBV6-1 with TRBJ1-2; D possibly corresponds to TRBD1 (5 bases). The germline V gene has CDR1 MNHNS and CDR2 SASEGT. V lost 5 bases, J lost 7 bases, and 20 bases lay in between. This CDR3 spans 15 amino acids. DNA of the CDR3: TGTGCCAGCAGTCGATCACCCGGGACGGCTCCTGGCTACACCTTC. Translating it yields CASSRSPGTAPGYTF.

This clonotype was detected ten times or more. This rearrangement joins TRBV5-1 to TRBJ1-2; TRBD1 matches 7 bases. Trimming at V came to 4 bases and at J to 4 bases, leaving 7 bases not matched to a gene. The CDR3 is 14 residues long. Per the germline V gene, CDR1 is SGHRS and CDR2 is YFSETQ. CDR3 DNA: TGCGCCAGCAGCCCGACCGGGACAGTCTATGGCTACACCTTC. Its translation is CASSPTGTVYGYTF.

In the case of this clonotype: One base away lies a much larger clone, so this may be a sequencing read error. The rearrangement joins TRBV24-1 to TRBJ2-7; D remains ambiguous. V lost 9 bases and J lost 5, with 22 bases in between. There are 15 residues in the CDR3. CDR1 and CDR2 from the germline V gene are KGHDR and SFDVKD. The CDR3: CATLDRAGPVDEQYF. DNA for the CDR3: TGTGCCACCTTGGATAGGGCAGGACCCGTTGACGAGCAGTACTTC.

Here the CDR3 DNA reads TGTGCCAGCTCACCTAACATCCGGGACAGCATGAACACTGAAGCTTTCTTT. It encodes CASSPNIRDSMNTEAFF. This chain connects TRBV18 to TRBJ1-1, with 7 bases that match TRBD1. V lost 3 bases, J lost 0 bases, and 10 bases stayed unmatched. CDR1 is KGHSH, CDR2 LQKENI, per germline. This CDR3 is built from 17 residues.

As regards this clonotype: This clone may be a read error of a much larger clone one base away. The chain employs TRBV5-5 and TRBJ1-5; a possible D gene is TRBD1 (5 bases). The CDR3 covers 15 residues. The V gene's germline CDR1 is SGHKS and CDR2 YYEKEE (reference sequence). CDR3 protein: CASSLAGLINQPQRF. The CDR3 DNA reads TGTGCCAGCAGCTTGGCAGGGCTTATCAATCAGCCCCAGCGTTTT.

The table lists this clonotype with many counts. The chain links TRBV12-3 or TRBV12-4 to TRBJ2-2; D ambiguous. This CDR3 has 12 amino acids. V was clipped by 3 bases and J by 7 bases, with 6 bases between them. The CDR3 DNA reads as TGTGCCAGCAGTTTGGATTTCGGGGAGCTGTTTTTT. This sequence encodes CASSLDFGELFF.

To note about this clonotype: Mismatch with germline at one junction end may stem from a read error. The chain links TRBV30 to TRBJ1-4; D unresolved. CDR1 and CDR2 (germline): GTSNPN, SVGIG (reference sequence). This CDR3 is built from 16 residues. The CDR3: CAWSAFTGRPNGKLFF. The CDR3, as DNA: TGTGCCTGGAGTGCATTCACGGGGAGGCCTAATGGAAAACTGTTTTTT.

As to this clonotype: A read error may be the cause here, since a much bigger clone is one base away. The CDR3 DNA sequence: TGTGCCAGCAGTGTATCAGGGACCAATCAGCCCCAGCATTTT. Translating it yields CASSVSGTNQPQHF. V usage is TRBV25-1 and J usage is TRBJ1-5; possibly TRBD1 for D (5 bases). Per germline, CDR1 MGHDK and CDR2 SYGVNS. The CDR3 is 14 amino acids. V lost 4 bases, J lost 3 bases, and 10 bases lay in between. The full variable domain, in which reference TRBV25-1 and TRBJ1-5 provide the parts outside the CDR3, is EADIYQTPRYLVIGTGKKITLECSQTMGHDKMYWYQQDPGMELHLIHYSYGVNSTEKGDLSSESTVSRIRTEHFPLTLESARPSHTSQYLCASSVSGTNQPQHFGDGTRLSIL.

This clonotype showed up many times. The CDR3 loop reads CASSRDGLSNQPQHF. As DNA, the CDR3 is TGTGCCAGCAGTAGGGACGGTCTAAGCAATCAGCCCCAGCATTTT. The chain combines TRBV6-1 with TRBJ1-5, with a possible D match to TRBD1 (5 bases). This CDR3 comprises 15 residues. The V gene lost 5 bases and the J gene lost 1 base, with 12 bases spanning the gap. Germline loops: CDR1 MNHNS, CDR2 SASEGT.

V and J are TRBV11-1 and TRBJ2-5; D may be TRBD1 (6 bases). Trimming shortened V by 5 bases and J by 2 bases, and 18 bases separated the two germline ends. Germline V gives CDR1 SGHAT, CDR2 FQDESV (reference sequence). This CDR3 contains 16 residues. CDR3: CASSPRTVIRQETQYF. CDR3 in DNA: TGTGCCAGCAGCCCCCGGACAGTAATTCGGCAAGAGACCCAGTACTTC.